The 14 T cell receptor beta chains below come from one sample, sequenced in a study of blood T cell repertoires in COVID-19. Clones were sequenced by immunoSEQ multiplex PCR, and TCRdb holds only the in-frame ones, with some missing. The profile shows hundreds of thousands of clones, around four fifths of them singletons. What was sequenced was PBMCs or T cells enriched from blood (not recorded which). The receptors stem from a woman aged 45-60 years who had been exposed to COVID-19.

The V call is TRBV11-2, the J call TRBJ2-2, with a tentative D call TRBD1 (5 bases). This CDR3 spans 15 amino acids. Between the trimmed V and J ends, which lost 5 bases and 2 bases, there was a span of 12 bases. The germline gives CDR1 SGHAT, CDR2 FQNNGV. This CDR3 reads CASSPDSYNTGELFF. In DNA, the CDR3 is TGTGCCAGCAGCCCCGACAGTTATAACACCGGGGAGCTGTTTTTT. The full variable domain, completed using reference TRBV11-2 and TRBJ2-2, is EAGVAQSPRYKIIEKRQSVAFWCNPISGHATLYWYQQILGQGPKLLIQFQNNGVVDDSQLPKDRFSAERLKGVDSTLKIQPAKLEDSAVYLCASSPDSYNTGELFFGEGSRLTVL.

In DNA form, the CDR3 reads TGTGCCAGCAGCTTAGATTGGCTAGCGGGGCAAGAGACCCAGTACTTC. Protein: CASSLDWLAGQETQYF. The J gene is TRBJ2-5, the V gene TRBV11-2, with 9 bases aligning to TRBD2. The ends lost 0 bases at V and 2 bases at J; junction bases unmatched: 4. The germline gives CDR1 SGHAT, CDR2 FQNNGV. The CDR3 consists of 16 residues.

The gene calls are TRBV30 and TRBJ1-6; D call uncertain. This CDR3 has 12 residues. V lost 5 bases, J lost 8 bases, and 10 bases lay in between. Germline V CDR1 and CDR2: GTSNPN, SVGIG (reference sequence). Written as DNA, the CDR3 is TGTGCCTGGCGAAGCGCCTATTCACCCCTCCACTTT. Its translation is CAWRSAYSPLHF.

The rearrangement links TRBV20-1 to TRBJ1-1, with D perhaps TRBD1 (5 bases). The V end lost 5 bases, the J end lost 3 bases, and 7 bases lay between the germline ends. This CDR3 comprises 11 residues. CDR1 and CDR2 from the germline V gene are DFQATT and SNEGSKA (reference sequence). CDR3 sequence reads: CSAWGDTEAFF. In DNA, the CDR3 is TGCAGTGCTTGGGGGGACACTGAAGCTTTCTTT.

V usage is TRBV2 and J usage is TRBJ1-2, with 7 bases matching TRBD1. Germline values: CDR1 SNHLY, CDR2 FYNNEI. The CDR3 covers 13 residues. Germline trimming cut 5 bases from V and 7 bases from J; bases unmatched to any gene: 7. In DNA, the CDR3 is TGTGCCAGCAGTACCAAGGGGGCGTTTGGCTACACCTTC. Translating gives CASSTKGAFGYTF.

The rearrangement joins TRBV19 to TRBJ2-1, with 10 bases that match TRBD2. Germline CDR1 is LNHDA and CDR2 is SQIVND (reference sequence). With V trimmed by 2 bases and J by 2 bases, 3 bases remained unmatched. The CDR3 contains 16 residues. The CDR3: CASSILGTSAYNEQFF. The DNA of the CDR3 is TGTGCCAGTAGTATACTGGGGACTAGCGCCTACAATGAGCAGTTCTTC.

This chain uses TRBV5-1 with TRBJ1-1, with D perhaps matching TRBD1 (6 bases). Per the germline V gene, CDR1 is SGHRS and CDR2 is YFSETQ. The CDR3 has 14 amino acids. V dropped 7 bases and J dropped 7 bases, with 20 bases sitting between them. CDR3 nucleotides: TGCGCCAGCTCACGGGACACCACAAGGAATGAAGCTTTCTTT. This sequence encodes CASSRDTTRNEAFF.

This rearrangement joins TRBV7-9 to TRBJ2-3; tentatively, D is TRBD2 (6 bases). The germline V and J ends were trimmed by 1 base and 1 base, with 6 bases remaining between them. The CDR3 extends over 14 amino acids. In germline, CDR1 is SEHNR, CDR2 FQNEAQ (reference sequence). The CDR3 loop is CASSLGRGTDTQYF. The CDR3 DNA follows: TGTGCCAGCAGCTTAGGGAGGGGCACAGATACGCAGTATTTT.

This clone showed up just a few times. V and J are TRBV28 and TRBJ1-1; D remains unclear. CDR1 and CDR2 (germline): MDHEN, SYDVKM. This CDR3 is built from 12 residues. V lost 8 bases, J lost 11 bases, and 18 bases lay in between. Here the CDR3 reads CASSLSRETAFF. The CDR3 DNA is TGTGCCAGCTCCTTATCCCGGGAGACGGCTTTCTTT.

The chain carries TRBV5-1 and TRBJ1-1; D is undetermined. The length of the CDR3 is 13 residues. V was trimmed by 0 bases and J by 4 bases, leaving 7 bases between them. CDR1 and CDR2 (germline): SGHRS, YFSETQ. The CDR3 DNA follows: TGCGCCAGCAGCTTGGCCTTAGTCACTGAAGCTTTCTTT. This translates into CASSLALVTEAFF.

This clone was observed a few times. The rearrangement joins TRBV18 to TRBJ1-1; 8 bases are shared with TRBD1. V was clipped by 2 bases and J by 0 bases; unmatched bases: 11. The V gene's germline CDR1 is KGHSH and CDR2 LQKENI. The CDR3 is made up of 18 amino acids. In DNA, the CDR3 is TGTGCCAGCTCACCAACCCGGGGGACAGGCGGTATGAACACTGAAGCTTTCTTT. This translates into CASSPTRGTGGMNTEAFF.

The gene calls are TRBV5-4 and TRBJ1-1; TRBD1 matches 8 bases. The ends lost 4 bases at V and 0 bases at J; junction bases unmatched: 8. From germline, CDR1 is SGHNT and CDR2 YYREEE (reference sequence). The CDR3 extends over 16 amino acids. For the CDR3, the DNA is TGTGCCAGCAGCCCGCCCGACAGGGGAGTGAACACTGAAGCTTTCTTT. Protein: CASSPPDRGVNTEAFF.

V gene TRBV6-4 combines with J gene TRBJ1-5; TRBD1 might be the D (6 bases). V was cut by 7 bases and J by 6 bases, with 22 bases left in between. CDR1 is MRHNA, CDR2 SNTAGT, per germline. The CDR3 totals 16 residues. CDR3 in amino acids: CASIPPNREGTQPQHF. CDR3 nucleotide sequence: TGTGCCAGCATCCCCCCGAACAGGGAGGGGACTCAGCCCCAGCATTTT.

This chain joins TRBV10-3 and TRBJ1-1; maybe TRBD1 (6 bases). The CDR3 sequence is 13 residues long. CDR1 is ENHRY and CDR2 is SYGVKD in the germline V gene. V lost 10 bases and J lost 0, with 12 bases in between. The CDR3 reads CATYQGLNTEAFF. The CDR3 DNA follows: TGTGCCACATATCAGGGGCTGAACACTGAAGCTTTCTTT.